This TCR beta chain was recorded in a study of T cell responses to AZD1222 COVID-19 vaccine. Looking at the study overall: The analysis combined second doses at about 4 or about 12 weeks.

Broader study findings: Clonal diversity was possibly underestimated; the donors were predominantly white British and more often female.

This CDR3 region has 13 residues. V was pared by 0 bases and J by 2 bases, with 6 bases between. Looked up from germline, CDR1 is SGDLS and CDR2 is YYNGEE. Method: immunoSEQ multiplex PCR; TCRdb's copy keeps in-frame clones and lacks some. The table records fewer than 150,000 clones, approximately 89% of them present only once. About this clone: No antigen is known for it.

This sequence originates from an adult in good health. The gene calls are TRBV9 and TRBJ2-7; no firm D call. Sequencing was performed on peripheral blood, taken on day 0 of AZD1222 vaccination. DNA for the CDR3: TGTGCCAGCAGCGTAGATCCGGCCTACGAGCAGTACTTC. It codes for CASSVDPAYEQYF.